Here is one T cell receptor beta chain with its context. Its antigen is not known. The data were produced by immunoSEQ multiplex PCR, yet TCRdb's version contains in-frame clones alone and is incomplete. The sample has 400,000 to 450,000 clones, 92% seen once; the top ten hold around 1.8%. The treatment: approximately 18 received Ad26.COV2.S at low or high dose, single or two shots; about five received placebo; per-sample allocation not given. Following the first vaccine or placebo injection, samples were taken on day 63. The vaccine delivered Wuhan-strain SARS-CoV-2 spike through an Ad26 vector. The sample is drawn from a study of Ad26.COV2.S vaccination and SARS-CoV-2 variants. Study-wide points: Placebo recipients showed lower spike-specific TCR breadth than vaccinees. Responses of T cells in total may have been underestimated by the TCR breadth and depth analyses.

Looked up from germline, CDR1 is KGHSH and CDR2 is LQKENI. The CDR3 has 16 residues. The ends were cut back, 3 bases at V and 4 bases at J, with 17 bases in the middle. Sequencing was performed on peripheral blood, taken in a trial of Ad26.COV2.S vaccine versus placebo. The rearrangement uses TRBV18 and TRBJ2-3; D is perhaps TRBD1 or TRBD2 (5 bases each). This receptor was taken from a person between 18 and 65 years old who received the Ad26.COV2.S COVID-19 vaccine or a placebo. The CDR3 DNA sequence: TGTGCCAGCTCACCCAGGAGCGTAGTGGGGGCAGATACGCAGTATTTT. Translation gives CASSPRSVVGADTQYF.